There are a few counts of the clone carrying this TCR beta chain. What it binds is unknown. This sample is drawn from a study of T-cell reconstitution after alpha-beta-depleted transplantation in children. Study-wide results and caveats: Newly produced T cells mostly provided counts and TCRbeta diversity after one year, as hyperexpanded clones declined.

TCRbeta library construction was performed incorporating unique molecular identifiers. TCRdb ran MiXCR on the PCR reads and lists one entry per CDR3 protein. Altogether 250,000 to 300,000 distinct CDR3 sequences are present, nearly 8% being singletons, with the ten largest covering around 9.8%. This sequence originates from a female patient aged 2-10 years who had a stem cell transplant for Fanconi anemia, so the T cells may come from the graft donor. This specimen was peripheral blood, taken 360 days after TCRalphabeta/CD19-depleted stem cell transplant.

CDR3 sequence reads: CASSEVPGRTEYGYTF. For the CDR3, the DNA is TGTGCCAGCAGTGAAGTACCGGGGCGGACAGAATATGGCTACACCTTC. This chain connects TRBV2 to TRBJ1-2; maybe TRBD1 (6 bases). V was clipped by 1 base and J by 5 bases, with 17 bases between them. Per the germline V gene, CDR1 is SNHLY and CDR2 is FYNNEI. The CDR3 totals 16 residues.